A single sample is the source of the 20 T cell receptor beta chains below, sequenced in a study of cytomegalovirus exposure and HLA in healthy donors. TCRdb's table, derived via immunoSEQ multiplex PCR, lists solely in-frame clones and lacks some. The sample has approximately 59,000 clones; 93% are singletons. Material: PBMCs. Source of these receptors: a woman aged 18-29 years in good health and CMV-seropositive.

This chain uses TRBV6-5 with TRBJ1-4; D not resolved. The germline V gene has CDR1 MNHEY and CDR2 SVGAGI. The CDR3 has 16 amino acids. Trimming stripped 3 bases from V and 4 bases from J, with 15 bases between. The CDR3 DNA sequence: TGTGCCAGCAGTTATCGGCGAGGTTTGGTTAATGAAAAACTGTTTTTT. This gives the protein CASSYRRGLVNEKLFF.

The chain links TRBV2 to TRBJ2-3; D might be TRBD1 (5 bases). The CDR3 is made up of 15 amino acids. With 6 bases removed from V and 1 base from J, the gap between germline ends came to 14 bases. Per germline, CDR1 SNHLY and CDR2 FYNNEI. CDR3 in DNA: TGTGCCAGCAGGCCCCGGCAGGGCCGCACAGATACGCAGTATTTT. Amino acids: CASRPRQGRTDTQYF.

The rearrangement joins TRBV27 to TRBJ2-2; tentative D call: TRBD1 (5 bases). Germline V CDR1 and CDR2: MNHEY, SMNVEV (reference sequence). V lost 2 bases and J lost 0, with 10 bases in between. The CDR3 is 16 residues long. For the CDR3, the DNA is TGTGCCAGCAGTTTAAGGGGTTTGGCGAACACCGGGGAGCTGTTTTTT. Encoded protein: CASSLRGLANTGELFF.

Here the CDR3 reads CAGGTGWNEQFF. The CDR3 DNA reads as TGTGCCGGGGGGACAGGGTGGAATGAGCAGTTCTTC. The chain joins TRBV2 to TRBJ2-1; 9 nucleotides align to TRBD1. The CDR3 has 12 amino acids. Trimming removed 11 bases from V and 7 bases from J; junction bases left unmatched: 6. Germline CDR1 SNHLY, CDR2 FYNNEI.

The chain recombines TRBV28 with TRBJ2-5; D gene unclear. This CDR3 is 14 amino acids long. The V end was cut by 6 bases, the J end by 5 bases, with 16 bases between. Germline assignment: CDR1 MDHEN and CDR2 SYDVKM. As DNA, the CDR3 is TGTGCCAGCAGCCCTCGAGGCTGGATTGAGACCCAGTACTTC. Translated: CASSPRGWIETQYF.

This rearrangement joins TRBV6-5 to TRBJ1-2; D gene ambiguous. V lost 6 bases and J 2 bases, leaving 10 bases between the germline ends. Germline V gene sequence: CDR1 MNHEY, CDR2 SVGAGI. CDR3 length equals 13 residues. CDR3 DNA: TGTGCCAGCAGCCCGAGGGAGAACTATGGCTACACCTTC. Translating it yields CASSPRENYGYTF.

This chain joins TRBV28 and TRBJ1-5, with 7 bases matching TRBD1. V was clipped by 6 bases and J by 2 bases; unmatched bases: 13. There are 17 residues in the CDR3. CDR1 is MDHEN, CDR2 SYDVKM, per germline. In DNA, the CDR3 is TGTGCCAGCAGAACTAAGGGGGCCCGAAGGGGCAATCAGCCCCAGCATTTT. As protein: CASRTKGARRGNQPQHF.

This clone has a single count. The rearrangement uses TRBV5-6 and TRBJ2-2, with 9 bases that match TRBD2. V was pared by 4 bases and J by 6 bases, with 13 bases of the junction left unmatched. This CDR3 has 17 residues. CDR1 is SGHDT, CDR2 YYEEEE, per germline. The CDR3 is CASSPSVRGGAAGELFF. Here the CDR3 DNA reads TGTGCCAGCAGCCCGTCTGTCCGCGGGGGGGCCGCCGGGGAGCTGTTTTTT.

The CDR3 protein is CASSWAGAGYGYTF. The CDR3 region has the DNA TGTGCCAGCAGCTGGGCAGGGGCTGGCTATGGCTACACCTTC. V is TRBV7-2 and J is TRBJ1-2; maybe TRBD1 (6 bases). The V and J ends lost 4 bases and 4 bases respectively, with 13 bases between them. The CDR3 is 14 residues long. Germline CDR1 SGHTA, CDR2 FQGNSA.

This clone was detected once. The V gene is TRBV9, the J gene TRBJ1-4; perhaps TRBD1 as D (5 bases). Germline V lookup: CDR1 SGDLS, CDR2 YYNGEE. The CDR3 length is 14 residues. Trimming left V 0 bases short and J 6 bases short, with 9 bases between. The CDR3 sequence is CASSVGQGDEKLFF. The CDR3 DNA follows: TGTGCCAGCAGCGTAGGCCAGGGTGATGAAAAACTGTTTTTT.

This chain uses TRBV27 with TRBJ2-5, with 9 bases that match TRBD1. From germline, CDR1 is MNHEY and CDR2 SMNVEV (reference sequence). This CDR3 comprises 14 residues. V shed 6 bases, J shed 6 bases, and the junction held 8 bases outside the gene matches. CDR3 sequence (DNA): TGTGCCAGCAGGACTGGGACAGGGAGAAAGACCCAGTACTTC. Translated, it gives CASRTGTGRKTQYF.

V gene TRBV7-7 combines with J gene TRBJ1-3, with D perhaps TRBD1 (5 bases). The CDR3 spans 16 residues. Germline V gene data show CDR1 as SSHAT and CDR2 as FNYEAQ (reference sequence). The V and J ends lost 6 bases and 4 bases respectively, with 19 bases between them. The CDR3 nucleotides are TGTGCCAGCAGTCCCGGGGCGCGGGGGTCCGGAAACACCATATATTTT. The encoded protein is CASSPGARGSGNTIYF.

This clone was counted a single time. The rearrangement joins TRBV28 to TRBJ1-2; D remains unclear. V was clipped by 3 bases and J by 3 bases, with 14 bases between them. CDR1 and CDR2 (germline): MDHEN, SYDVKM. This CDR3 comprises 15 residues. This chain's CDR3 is CASSFPGKSDYGYTF. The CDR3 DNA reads TGTGCCAGCAGTTTTCCGGGGAAATCCGACTATGGCTACACCTTC.

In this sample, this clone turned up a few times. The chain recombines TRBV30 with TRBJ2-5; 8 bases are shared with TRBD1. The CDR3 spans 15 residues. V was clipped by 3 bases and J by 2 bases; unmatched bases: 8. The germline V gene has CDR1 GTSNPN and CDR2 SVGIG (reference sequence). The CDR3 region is CAWSRTGTDQETQYF. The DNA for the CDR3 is TGTGCCTGGAGCCGGACAGGGACCGATCAAGAGACCCAGTACTTC.

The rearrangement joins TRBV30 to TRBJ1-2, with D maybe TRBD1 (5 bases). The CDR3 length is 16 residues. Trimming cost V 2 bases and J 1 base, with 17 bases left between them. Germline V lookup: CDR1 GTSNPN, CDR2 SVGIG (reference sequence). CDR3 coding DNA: TGTGCCTGGAGTACCATCCGGGGGGTCGGTAACTATGGCTACACCTTC. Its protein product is CAWSTIRGVGNYGYTF.

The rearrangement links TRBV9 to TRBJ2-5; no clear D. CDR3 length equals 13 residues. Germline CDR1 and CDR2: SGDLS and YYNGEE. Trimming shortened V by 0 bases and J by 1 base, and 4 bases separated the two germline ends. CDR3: CASSVASQETQYF. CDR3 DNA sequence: TGTGCCAGCAGCGTAGCCAGCCAAGAGACCCAGTACTTC.

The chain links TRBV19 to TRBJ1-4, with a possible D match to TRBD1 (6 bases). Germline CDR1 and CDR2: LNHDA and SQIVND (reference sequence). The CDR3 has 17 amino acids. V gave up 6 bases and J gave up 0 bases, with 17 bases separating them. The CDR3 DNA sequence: TGTGCCAGTAGGGAAAAGGGACATGTAACAACTAATGAAAAACTGTTTTTT. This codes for CASREKGHVTTNEKLFF.

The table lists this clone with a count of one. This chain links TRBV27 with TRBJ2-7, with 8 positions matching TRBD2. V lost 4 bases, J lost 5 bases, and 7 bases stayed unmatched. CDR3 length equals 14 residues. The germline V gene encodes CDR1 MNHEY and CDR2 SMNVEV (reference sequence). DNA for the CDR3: TGTGCCAGCAGTTCGCGGGGGGCCATCCACGAGCAGTACTTC. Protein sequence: CASSSRGAIHEQYF.

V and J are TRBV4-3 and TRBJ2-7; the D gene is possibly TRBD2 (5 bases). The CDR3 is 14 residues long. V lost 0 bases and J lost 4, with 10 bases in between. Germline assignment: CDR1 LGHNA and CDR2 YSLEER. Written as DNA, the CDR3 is TGCGCCAGCAGCCAAGAACCGGGAAGGTACGAGCAGTACTTC. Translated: CASSQEPGRYEQYF.

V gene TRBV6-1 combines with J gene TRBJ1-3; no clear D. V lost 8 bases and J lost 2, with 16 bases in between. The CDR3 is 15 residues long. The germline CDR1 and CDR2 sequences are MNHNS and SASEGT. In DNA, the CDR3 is TGTGCCAGCCACGGAGGGAGAACCACTGGAAACACCATATATTTT. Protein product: CASHGGRTTGNTIYF.